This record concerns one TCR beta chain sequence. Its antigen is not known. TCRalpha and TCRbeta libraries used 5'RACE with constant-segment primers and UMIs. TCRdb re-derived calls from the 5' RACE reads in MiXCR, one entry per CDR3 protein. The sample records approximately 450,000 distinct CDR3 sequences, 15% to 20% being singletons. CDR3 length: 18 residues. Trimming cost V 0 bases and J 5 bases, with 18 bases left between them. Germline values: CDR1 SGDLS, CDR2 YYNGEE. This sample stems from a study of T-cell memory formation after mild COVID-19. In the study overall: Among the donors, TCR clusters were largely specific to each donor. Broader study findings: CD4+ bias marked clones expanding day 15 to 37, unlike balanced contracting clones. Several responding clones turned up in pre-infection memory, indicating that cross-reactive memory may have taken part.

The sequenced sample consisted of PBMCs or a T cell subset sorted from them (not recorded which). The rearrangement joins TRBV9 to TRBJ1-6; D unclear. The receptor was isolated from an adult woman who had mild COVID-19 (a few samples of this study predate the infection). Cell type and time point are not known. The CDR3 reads CASSVDSGLRFDNSPLHF. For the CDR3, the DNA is TGTGCCAGCAGCGTAGATTCGGGCCTCCGGTTTGATAATTCACCCCTCCACTTT.